The 7 T cell receptor beta chains in this list originate from one sample, sequenced in a study of T cells after yellow fever vaccination. One entry per CDR3 protein, called by TCRdb with MiXCR from the 5' RACE reads. Of 250,000 or so distinct CDR3 sequences listed, roughly 6.2% were seen once; the top ten hold roughly 1%. The source material was CD4+ T cells sorted from PBMCs, sampled on the day of the yellow fever booster vaccination. The receptors here all came from a man aged 25 to 40 who received the YFV17D yellow fever vaccine.

This clonotype showed up just a few times. V is TRBV7-3 and J is TRBJ2-3, with D uncertain. The CDR3 length is 14 residues. CDR1 is SGHTA, CDR2 FQGTGA, per germline. V lost 2 bases and J lost 2, with 8 bases in between. The CDR3 DNA is TGTGCCAGCAGCTTACATCCGGCCACAGATACGCAGTATTTT. It specifies CASSLHPATDTQYF.

Comments on this clonotype: This sequence may be a read error, since a much larger clone differs from it by one base. This chain uses TRBV5-1 with TRBJ2-5; D is ambiguous. Deletions cut 2 bases from V and 5 bases from J, with 4 bases between. This CDR3 spans 11 amino acids. Germline V gene lookup returns CDR1 SGHRS and CDR2 YFSETQ. The chain's CDR3 is CASSFMETQYF. The CDR3 DNA sequence: TGCGCCAGCAGCTTTATGGAGACCCAGTACTTC.

This clonotype has a handful of counts. This rearrangement joins TRBV9 to TRBJ2-1; no clear D. Germline loops: CDR1 SGDLS, CDR2 YYNGEE. The CDR3 sequence is 17 residues long. V lost 0 bases and J 0 bases, leaving 13 bases between the germline ends. This CDR3 is CASSVVPHLSSYNEQFF. CDR3 coding DNA: TGTGCCAGCAGCGTAGTCCCCCACTTAAGCTCCTACAATGAGCAGTTCTTC.

This clonotype was detected many times. The V call is TRBV7-2, the J call TRBJ2-3, with D perhaps TRBD1 or TRBD2 (6 bases each). CDR1 and CDR2 from the germline V gene are SGHTA and FQGNSA. This CDR3 has 14 amino acids. The V gene lost 5 bases and the J gene lost 6 bases, with 15 bases spanning the gap. CDR3 region: CASSTRGVEDTQYF. The CDR3 DNA reads TGTGCCAGCAGCACAAGGGGGGTGGAGGATACGCAGTATTTT.

The chain combines TRBV7-9 with TRBJ2-3; 11 bases line up with TRBD2. Trimming took 5 bases from V and 4 from J; bases not matched to a gene: 8. The CDR3 consists of 16 residues. Per the germline V gene, CDR1 is SEHNR and CDR2 is FQNEAQ (reference sequence). The CDR3 DNA reads as TGTGCCAGCAGCCGTAGCGGGAGGGCCCCATCAGATACGCAGTATTTT. It translates to CASSRSGRAPSDTQYF.

This clonotype was observed at least ten times. The chain carries TRBV15 and TRBJ2-3, with 10 bases matching TRBD1. CDR3 length equals 14 residues. The J segment lost 3 bases and the V segment lost 3 bases, leaving 0 bases of the junction unmatched. Germline lookup yields CDR1 LNHNV and CDR2 YYDKDF (reference sequence). The CDR3 region has the DNA TGTGCCACCAGCAGGGACAGGGGGACAGATACGCAGTATTTT. Its translation is CATSRDRGTDTQYF.

This clonotype was seen at least ten times. This chain links TRBV7-9 with TRBJ1-5; a possible D gene is TRBD1 (6 bases). Germline CDR1 and CDR2: SEHNR and FQNEAQ (reference sequence). The CDR3 loop spans 15 amino acids. Trimming took off 4 bases at V and 9 bases at J, with 19 bases between the two ends. The CDR3 sequence: CASSSGTLVVGPQHF. The CDR3 DNA is TGTGCCAGCAGCTCCGGGACACTTGTAGTTGGGCCCCAGCATTTT.